This entry describes one T cell receptor (beta chain). Its antigen is still unknown. The sample belongs to a study of cytomegalovirus exposure and HLA in healthy donors. General study points: Some public TCRs appeared in many individuals, while most sequences were rare. Previously analyzed data showed that most TCR beta V segments were productive at a frequency of about 90% or about 30%. Per published reports, the classifier diagnosed cytomegalovirus status with high specificity and sensitivity.

The PCR used 60 Vbeta and 13 Jbeta primers. In the study's own analysis: The authors later counted approximately 80 million unique TCR beta chains, 8.5 million to 13 million of them shared. Clones were sequenced by immunoSEQ multiplex PCR, and TCRdb holds only the in-frame ones, with some missing. That table is the source of V, J and clone size, and D and trimming were worked out from the DNA. Of roughly 62,000 clones listed, 65% to 80% are singletons. This CDR3 comprises 15 residues. V dropped 4 bases and J dropped 8 bases, with 18 bases sitting between them. Germline V gene data show CDR1 as MNHNS and CDR2 as SASEGT.

The V gene is TRBV6-1, the J gene TRBJ2-1, with D maybe TRBD1 (6 bases). This TCR came from a woman aged 25-40 years in good health and CMV-seronegative. The material sequenced was PBMCs. The CDR3 reads CASSALRGAGHEQFF. DNA of the CDR3: TGTGCCAGCAGTGCCCTCAGGGGAGCAGGACATGAGCAGTTCTTC.